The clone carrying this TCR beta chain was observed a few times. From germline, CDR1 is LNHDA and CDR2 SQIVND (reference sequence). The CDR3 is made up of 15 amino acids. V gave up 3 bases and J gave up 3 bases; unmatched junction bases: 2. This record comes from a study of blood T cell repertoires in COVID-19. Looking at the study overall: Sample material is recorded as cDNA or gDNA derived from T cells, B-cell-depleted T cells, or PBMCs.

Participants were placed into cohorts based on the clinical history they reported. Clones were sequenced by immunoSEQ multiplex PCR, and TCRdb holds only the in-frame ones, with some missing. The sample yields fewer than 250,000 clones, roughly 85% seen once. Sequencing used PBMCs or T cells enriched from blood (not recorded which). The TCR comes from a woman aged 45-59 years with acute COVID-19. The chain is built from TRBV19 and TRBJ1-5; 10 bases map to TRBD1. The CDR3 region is CASSMDRGDNQPQHF. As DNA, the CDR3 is TGTGCCAGTAGTATGGACAGGGGGGACAATCAGCCCCAGCATTTT.